This T cell receptor beta chain was found in a study of monozygotic twins with inflammatory bowel disease. Study conclusions and caveats: Ultimately, a single strong signal or clonotype associated with IBD was not supported.

TCR libraries were prepared from roughly 3,500 ng total RNA each. The authors ran two nested PCRs of around 15 and 10 cycles on TCRalpha and TCRbeta cDNA. Reprocessing the 5' RACE reads, TCRdb reports a single entry for every CDR3 protein and omits DNA. This listing includes under 350,000 distinct CDR3 sequences. On this clonotype itself: The target antigen is unknown.

Sequences were obtained from blood. The source is a human donor with ulcerative colitis or Crohn's disease, or a healthy co-twin of an affected twin (not recorded which).

The CDR3: CASLVVAGLGGELFF. This sequence joins TRBV7-2 and TRBJ2-2. The germline V gene has CDR1 SGHTA and CDR2 FQGNSA. The CDR3 covers 15 residues. Complete variable domain (other parts from reference TRBV7-2 and TRBJ2-2): GAGVSQSPSNKVTEKGKDVELRCDPISGHTALYWYRQSLGQGLEFLIYFQGNSAPDKSGLPSDRFSAERTGGSVSTLTIQRTQQEDSAVYLCASLVVAGLGGELFFGEGSRLTVL.